This TCR beta chain was obtained from a study of T cell responses to AZD1222 COVID-19 vaccine. Profiling relied on immunoSEQ multiplex PCR, and the TCRdb table lists in-frame clones only, not all of them. In the table there are 200,000 to 300,000 clones, 80% to 95% of which are singletons. Looked up from germline, CDR1 is SQVTM and CDR2 is ANQGSEA. The CDR3 extends over 12 amino acids. Trimming removed 5 bases at V and 3 bases at J, with 8 bases between. This chain links TRBV29-1 with TRBJ1-5, with D perhaps matching TRBD1 (6 bases). The clonotype originates from an adult in good health. This sample comprised peripheral blood, obtained on day 0 of AZD1222 vaccination. The CDR3 DNA follows: TGCAGCGTTCGGGACACCAATCAGCCCCAGCATTTT. This gives the protein CSVRDTNQPQHF.